This section outlines one T cell receptor (beta chain) sequence together with its context. At one of its ends the junction is not consistent with the germline gene, which may arise from a read error. CDR3 length: 13 amino acids. The V gene's germline CDR1 is SGHVS and CDR2 FQNEAQ. 5'RACE with 10-nucleotide random UMIs produced the cDNA. A single run covered 15-18 subjects with over 190 million TCR-beta sequences. MiXCR was run by TCRdb on the 5' RACE reads, yielding one entry per CDR3 protein. The sample lists roughly 30,000 distinct CDR3 sequences, about 14% occurring once. The record originates from a study of neurological immune-mediated disorders. Time point meaning: technical triplicate 2. The T cells used for sorted libraries numbered about a million, either CD4+ or CD8+.

Sequencing was carried out using CD4+ T cells from blood. J is TRBJ2-3 and V is TRBV7-8; TRBD2 agrees at 13 bases. The receptor was derived from a female donor with HTLV-1-associated myelopathy (HAM/TSP). The DNA for the CDR3 is TGTGCCAGCAGCTTATCGCGCGGGACTAGCGGGGTTTTT. Amino acids: CASSLSRGTSGVF.